Listed here are 21 T cell receptor beta chains from one sample, sequenced in a study of blood T cells in healthy people across ages. Primed by a sample-barcoded 5' primer and a J-beta primer mix, a second PCR proceeded for 7 to 11 cycles. TCRdb redid the calling of the 5' RACE reads with MiXCR, one entry per CDR3 protein. Here the sample spans about 800,000 distinct CDR3 sequences, approximately 25% being singletons. Another study also made use of these data, one on T cells of mothers and their children.

Sequenced sample: blood. The receptor set was obtained from a boy younger than 18 in good health.

This clonotype has only a few counts. The chain links TRBV14 to TRBJ2-5; D gene uncertain. The last part of the DNA fits TRBJ2-7 better; the J call may be wrong. The CDR3 has 13 residues. Germline V gives CDR1 SGHDN, CDR2 FVKESK. CDR3: CASSQDLLSEQYF. The CDR3 DNA sequence: TGTGCCAGCAGCCAAGATCTTCTCTCCGAGCAGTACTTC.

This clonotype was seen only a few times. The V gene is TRBV20-1, the J gene TRBJ2-5; TRBD2 agrees at 7 bases. V lost 6 bases and J lost 5; bases outside the gene matches: 12. Germline CDR1 reads DFQATT; CDR2 reads SNEGSKA (reference sequence). This CDR3 region has 14 residues. CDR3 in DNA: TGCAGTGCCGCCCTTCGACTAGCAGAGGAGACCCAGTACTTC. It yields the protein CSAALRLAEETQYF.

This clonotype turned up a few times. The chain joins TRBV6-1 to TRBJ1-5; 8 nucleotides match TRBD1. This CDR3 region has 15 residues. After removal of 1 base from V and 10 bases from J, the junction contained 9 bases not matched to a gene. Germline V gene sequence: CDR1 MNHNS, CDR2 SASEGT. The CDR3 sequence is CASSEDAGGNRPQHF. The CDR3 region has the DNA TGTGCCAGCAGTGAAGATGCAGGGGGCAATCGACCCCAGCATTTT.

The V and J genes are TRBV15 and TRBJ1-5; D might be TRBD1 (6 bases). The germline V gene has CDR1 LNHNV and CDR2 YYDKDF (reference sequence). V shed 0 bases and J shed 3 bases, with 9 bases lying between them. CDR3 length: 15 amino acids. CDR3 DNA sequence: TGTGCCACCAGCAGAGAACAGGGCCACAATCAGCCCCAGCATTTT. It codes for CATSREQGHNQPQHF.

The chain carries TRBV6-2 or TRBV6-3 and TRBJ2-5; no definite D call. The CDR3 is 17 amino acids. Trimming removed 2 bases from V and 5 bases from J, with 21 bases in between. CDR1 is MNHEY, CDR2 SVGEGT, per germline. CDR3 DNA sequence: TGTGCCAGCAGTTACGCTTACCGGGCCCCCGAAACGGAGACCCAGTACTTC. This gives the protein CASSYAYRAPETETQYF.

This clonotype has only a few counts. This chain joins TRBV25-1 and TRBJ2-3; TRBD2 aligns across 13 bases. V dropped 8 bases and J dropped 5; count of bases not matched to a gene: 4. The V gene's germline CDR1 is MGHDK and CDR2 SYGVNS. The CDR3 runs 14 residues. Here the CDR3 DNA reads TGTGCCAGCGGACTAGCGGGAGCAAAAGATACGCAGTATTTT. Residues: CASGLAGAKDTQYF.

This clonotype was counted between two and nine times. The chain combines TRBV7-2 with TRBJ1-4; tentatively, D is TRBD1 (5 bases). The V end lost 3 bases, the J end lost 8 bases, and 13 bases lay between the germline ends. The germline gives CDR1 SGHTA, CDR2 FQGNSA. The CDR3 runs 14 residues. The CDR3 sequence: CASSFGGSSEKLFF. CDR3 sequence (DNA): TGTGCCAGCAGCTTCGGGGGGTCAAGCGAAAAACTGTTTTTT.

The chain is built from TRBV5-1 and TRBJ2-3; D unresolved. V was pared by 1 base and J by 6 bases, with 12 bases between. CDR1 is SGHRS, CDR2 YFSETQ, per germline. This CDR3 comprises 14 residues. CDR3 amino acids: CASSLLRSLDTQYF. CDR3 DNA sequence: TGCGCCAGCAGCTTGCTGCGGTCCCTCGATACGCAGTATTTT. Using reference TRBV5-1 and TRBJ2-3 for the parts outside the CDR3, the full variable domain is KAGVTQTPRYLIKTRGQQVTLSCSPISGHRSVSWYQQTPGQGLQFLFEYFSETQRNKGNFPGRFSGRQFSNSRSEMNVSTLELGDSALYLCASSLLRSLDTQYFGPGTRLTVL.

The chain employs TRBV20-1 and TRBJ2-4, with D perhaps assigned TRBD1 or TRBD2 (5 bases each). V dropped 3 bases and J dropped 0 bases, with 21 bases sitting between them. Looked up from germline, CDR1 is DFQATT and CDR2 is SNEGSKA (reference sequence). This CDR3 has 18 residues. The CDR3 DNA reads TGCAGTGCTAGTGATTGGGGGACCAACAATAGAGCCAAAAACATTCAGTACTTC. It translates to CSASDWGTNNRAKNIQYF.

The chain is built from TRBV7-9 and TRBJ2-2; TRBD2 matches at 8 bases. CDR1 and CDR2 (germline): SEHNR, FQNEAQ (reference sequence). J lost 1 base, V lost 5 bases, and 9 bases had no gene match. The length of the CDR3 is 17 residues. In DNA, the CDR3 is TGTGCCAGCAGCCCCCGGGGTAGCGGGGAGAACACCGGGGAGCTGTTTTTT. Its translation: CASSPRGSGENTGELFF.

This clonotype has ten or more counts. The chain combines TRBV4-3 with TRBJ2-6; D unclear. The CDR3 is 15 amino acids. The germline V gene has CDR1 LGHNA and CDR2 YSLEER. With 4 bases removed from V and 1 base from J, the gap between germline ends came to 8 bases. The CDR3 DNA reads as TGCGCCAGCAGCCCCCTTTTATCTGGGGCCAACGTCCTGACTTTC. Its protein product is CASSPLLSGANVLTF.

Only a few counts were recorded for this clonotype. Here the CDR3 DNA reads TGTGCCAGCAGCTTTTCCCCCACGGGGTCCTCCCTCCACTTT. Encoded protein: CASSFSPTGSSLHF. The rearrangement links TRBV7-3 to TRBJ1-6; D gene unclear. Germline V gene data show CDR1 as SGHTA and CDR2 as FQGTGA. The CDR3 is 14 residues long. Deletions cut 3 bases from V and 14 bases from J, with 17 bases between. The full variable domain, in which reference TRBV7-3 and TRBJ1-6 provide the parts outside the CDR3, is GAGVSQTPSNKVTEKGKYVELRCDPISGHTALYWYRQSLGQGPEFLIYFQGTGAADDSGLPNDRFFAVRPEGSVSTLKIQRTERGDSAVYLCASSFSPTGSSLHFGNGTRLTVT.

This clonotype was observed a few times. This chain connects TRBV5-5 to TRBJ2-5; the D call may be TRBD1 or TRBD2 (5 bases each). The DNA end is more similar to TRBJ2-1, so the J call may be wrong. The CDR3 extends over 14 amino acids. Germline-derived CDR1 and CDR2 are SGHKS and YYEKEE (reference sequence). In DNA, the CDR3 is TGTGCCAGCAGCCCTGTGGGGGTTTCAAATGAGCAGTTCTTC. Its protein product is CASSPVGVSNEQFF.

This clonotype appeared once. The chain combines TRBV7-9 with TRBJ2-3; 8 bases are a match to TRBD1. The CDR3 has 17 amino acids. Germline lookup yields CDR1 SEHNR and CDR2 FQNEAQ (reference sequence). Germline trimming cut 6 bases from V and 0 bases from J; bases unmatched to any gene: 11. In nucleotides, the CDR3 is TGTGCCAGCAGTCCACCCCGACAGGGGCTAAGCACAGATACGCAGTATTTT. Its translation: CASSPPRQGLSTDTQYF.

The CDR3 nucleotides read TGTGCCAGCAGCTTAAGAGGGGGCTGGTCTGGCTACACCTTC. Its translation is CASSLRGGWSGYTF. J is TRBJ1-2 and V is TRBV7-3; 7 nucleotides match TRBD1. Germline V CDR1 and CDR2: SGHTA, FQGTGA. The CDR3 is 14 amino acids. With V trimmed by 1 base and J by 7 bases, 6 bases remained unmatched.

The table lists this clonotype with a few counts. The chain is built from TRBV7-2 and TRBJ2-3; D unclear. This CDR3 comprises 13 residues. Trimming shortened V by 1 base and J by 6 bases, and 8 bases separated the two germline ends. The germline V gene encodes CDR1 SGHTA and CDR2 FQGNSA. CDR3 coding DNA: TGTGCCAGCAGCTTAGTAGGGTCTGATACGCAGTATTTT. Its protein is CASSLVGSDTQYF. The full variable domain, rest sourced from reference TRBV7-2 and TRBJ2-3, is GAGVSQSPSNKVTEKGKDVELRCDPISGHTALYWYRQSLGQGLEFLIYFQGNSAPDKSGLPSDRFSAERTGGSVSTLTIQRTQQEDSAVYLCASSLVGSDTQYFGPGTRLTVL.

This chain uses TRBV6-5 with TRBJ2-1, with D maybe TRBD2 (7 bases). V lost 4 bases and J 7 bases, leaving 23 bases between the germline ends. Germline V gives CDR1 MNHEY, CDR2 SVGAGI. There are 17 residues in the CDR3. CDR3 sequence reads: CASSWKGLGAGANEQFF. Written as DNA, the CDR3 is TGTGCCAGCAGTTGGAAAGGACTAGGGGCAGGGGCGAATGAGCAGTTCTTC.

V is TRBV3-1 and J is TRBJ2-5, with 9 nucleotides matching TRBD2. The junction had 9 bases not matched to a gene; V was cut back by 3 bases and J by 4 bases. The CDR3 is made up of 16 amino acids. From germline, CDR1 is LGHDT and CDR2 YNNKEL (reference sequence). CDR3 nucleotides: TGTGCCAGCAGCCAGATAATAGCGGGAGATGGAGAGACCCAGTACTTC. It yields the protein CASSQIIAGDGETQYF.

With regard to this clonotype: Lacking the conserved final phenylalanine or tryptophan, this CDR3 likely reflects a read error. The DNA is left out, because the CDR3 cannot be placed on it with certainty; the CDR3 is given as TCRdb lists it. J is TRBJ2-3 and V is TRBV12-3 or TRBV12-4; TRBD2 is the table's D call, not checked against the DNA. The CDR3 is 15 amino acids in total, end residues counted. The CDR3 loop is CASSGRRGVTDTEYS.

This chain connects TRBV6-5 to TRBJ2-1; no definite D call. The J call may be in error: the DNA end matches TRBJ2-7 better. Germline V gene lookup returns CDR1 MNHEY and CDR2 SVGAGI. The CDR3 has 13 amino acids. Written as DNA, the CDR3 is TGTGCCAGCAGTCAAACTGCTACCTACGAGCAGTACTTC. Its protein product is CASSQTATYEQYF.

J is TRBJ1-4 and V is TRBV29-1, with TRBD1 as a possible D gene (5 bases). The CDR3 length is 12 residues. Trimming removed 6 bases from V and 13 bases from J, with 18 bases in between. The germline V gene encodes CDR1 SQVTM and CDR2 ANQGSEA. In DNA form, the CDR3 reads TGCAGCGTGACGCACGGGGGGACTTTACTGTTTTTT. As protein: CSVTHGGTLLFF.